These 2 T cell receptor beta chains came from one sample sequenced in a study of blood T cells in healthy people across ages. Then a second PCR, running about 6 to 11 cycles, was carried out with a sample-barcoded 5' primer and a J-beta primer mix. TCRdb re-analysed the 5' RACE reads in MiXCR, keeping a single row per CDR3 protein. The sample contains 2 million or so distinct CDR3 sequences, approximately 50% of which appear only once. Material for sequencing was blood. The source is a woman between 35 and 50 years old in good health.

This clonotype was picked up a small number of times. The chain links TRBV20-1 to TRBJ2-1; TRBD2 aligns across 7 bases. V shed 3 bases and J 4 bases; nucleotides not matched to a gene: 9. The length of the CDR3 is 15 residues. Germline V gives CDR1 DFQATT, CDR2 SNEGSKA (reference sequence). The CDR3 here is CSARGASGPYNEQFF. CDR3 in DNA: TGCAGTGCTAGGGGTGCTAGCGGACCTTACAATGAGCAGTTCTTC.

V usage is TRBV12-3 or TRBV12-4 and J usage is TRBJ2-1; D unclear. Deletions cut 3 bases from V and 5 bases from J, with 8 bases between. The CDR3 consists of 13 residues. The CDR3 loop is CASSFETHNEQFF. CDR3 in DNA: TGTGCCAGCAGTTTTGAAACCCACAATGAGCAGTTCTTC.